These 26 T cell receptor beta chains were sequenced from one sample in a study of shared clonotypes between healthy human individuals. Only in-frame clones appear in the TCRdb table, and some are missing; sequencing was by immunoSEQ multiplex PCR. The sample lists more than 850,000 clones, around 78% occurring once. The sample consisted of memory CD4+ T cells from PBMCs. As for subset: CD45RA-negative fraction. These receptors originate from a man aged 18 to 30 in good health. Some clones in this sample may be carry-over from other donors' samples.

This clone showed up just a few times. CDR3 region: CASSQVQRENGELFF. As DNA, the CDR3 is TGTGCCAGCAGCCAAGTCCAGCGGGAGAACGGGGAGCTGTTTTTT. The V gene is TRBV4-2, the J gene TRBJ2-2, with 8 nucleotides matching TRBD2. V gave up 1 base and J gave up 7 bases; unmatched junction bases: 5. The germline V gene encodes CDR1 LGHNA and CDR2 YNFKEQ. This CDR3 comprises 15 residues.

The rearrangement uses TRBV25-1 and TRBJ1-2, with 7 positions matching TRBD1. CDR1 is MGHDK and CDR2 is SYGVNS in the germline V gene. J lost 9 bases, V lost 0 bases, and 10 bases had no gene match. The CDR3 runs 15 residues. The CDR3 coding sequence is TGTGCCAGCAGTGAATACCAAGACAGGGTCAAGTGCTACACCTTC. This gives the protein CASSEYQDRVKCYTF.

This clone was counted a single time. V usage is TRBV7-9 and J usage is TRBJ2-5; D perhaps matches TRBD1 (5 bases). Trimming took off 5 bases at V and 2 bases at J, with 12 bases between the two ends. CDR3 size: 14 residues. Germline V gives CDR1 SEHNR, CDR2 FQNEAQ (reference sequence). CDR3 DNA sequence: TGTGCCAGCAGCCCCAGACAGATTCAAGAGACCCAGTACTTC. Amino acid sequence: CASSPRQIQETQYF.

This chain uses TRBV6-1 with TRBJ1-5; D remains ambiguous. Germline V gene sequence: CDR1 MNHNS, CDR2 SASEGT. With 3 bases removed from V and 13 bases from J, the gap between germline ends came to 10 bases. The CDR3 is made up of 11 amino acids. CDR3 amino acids: CASSDGRTQHF. The DNA of the CDR3 is TGTGCCAGCAGTGATGGTAGAACGCAGCATTTT.

This clone was recorded once. The CDR3 loop reads CASSSGTGLHYNEQFF. The CDR3 coding sequence is TGCGCCAGCAGCTCCGGGACAGGGCTCCACTACAATGAGCAGTTCTTC. The rearrangement joins TRBV5-1 to TRBJ2-1; 9 positions match TRBD1. Trimming took 3 bases from V and 3 from J; bases not matched to a gene: 7. Germline values: CDR1 SGHRS, CDR2 YFSETQ. The CDR3 is made up of 16 amino acids.

J is TRBJ2-1 and V is TRBV5-1, with 8 bases lining up with TRBD2. V lost 0 bases to trimming and J lost 10 bases; unmatched junction nucleotides: 12. CDR3 length: 16 amino acids. Germline CDR1 SGHRS, CDR2 YFSETQ. CDR3 sequence reads: CASSLATSGDKGEQFF. CDR3 sequence (DNA): TGCGCCAGCAGCTTGGCTACTAGCGGCGATAAAGGGGAGCAGTTCTTC.

The chain combines TRBV19 with TRBJ2-1; 10 bases are a match to TRBD2. CDR1 is LNHDA, CDR2 SQIVND, per germline (reference sequence). This CDR3 has 17 amino acids. V was clipped by 4 bases and J by 6 bases; unmatched bases: 12. CDR3 DNA sequence: TGTGCCAGTAGTACCCTGGGACTAGCGCGGGGAAGCAATGAGCAGTTCTTC. This gives the protein CASSTLGLARGSNEQFF. The whole variable domain, remainder taken from reference TRBV19 and TRBJ2-1, is DGGITQSPKYLFRKEGQNVTLSCEQNLNHDAMYWYRQDPGQGLRLIYYSQIVNDFQKGDIAEGYSVSREKKESFPLTVTSAQKNPTAFYLCASSTLGLARGSNEQFFGPGTRLTVL.

The chain joins TRBV11-2 to TRBJ1-2, with a tentative D call TRBD1 (6 bases). The CDR3 is 14 amino acids. Germline-derived CDR1 and CDR2 are SGHAT and FQNNGV. V was trimmed by 3 bases and J by 4 bases, leaving 12 bases between them. The DNA of the CDR3 is TGTGCCAGCAGCTTGGCAGGGGACCGCTATGGCTACACCTTC. It translates to CASSLAGDRYGYTF.

This clone was detected a few times. The chain joins TRBV1 to TRBJ1-2. TRBV1 has pseudogene status. The CDR3 spans 12 residues. The DNA of the CDR3 is TGCACCAGCAGCCGCCTCTTCTATGGCTACACCTTC. This gives the protein CTSSRLFYGYTF.

The chain joins TRBV7-3 to TRBJ2-1; perhaps D is TRBD1 or TRBD2 (6 bases each). This CDR3 has 15 residues. Germline CDR1 reads SGHTA; CDR2 reads FQGTGA. V lost 3 bases and J lost 4, with 13 bases in between. In nucleotides, the CDR3 is TGTGCCAGCAGCTTCCTGGGGGGCGCATACAATGAGCAGTTCTTC. Its translation: CASSFLGGAYNEQFF.

This sequence joins TRBV7-9 and TRBJ2-4; D not certain. This CDR3 spans 16 amino acids. Germline V gene lookup returns CDR1 SEHNR and CDR2 FQNEAQ (reference sequence). The germline V and J ends were trimmed by 1 base and 0 bases, with 10 bases remaining between them. The CDR3 sequence: CASSLGQLLAKNIQYF. The DNA for the CDR3 is TGTGCCAGCAGCTTAGGGCAGCTACTAGCCAAAAACATTCAGTACTTC.

This clone has just a few counts. The chain recombines TRBV28 with TRBJ1-1; D not resolved. The germline V gene encodes CDR1 MDHEN and CDR2 SYDVKM. V was shortened by 7 bases and J by 5 bases, with 5 bases between the two germline ends. The CDR3 extends over 10 amino acids. The CDR3 region is CASIQTEAFF. The CDR3 DNA reads TGTGCCAGCATACAGACTGAAGCTTTCTTT. Supplemented by reference TRBV28 and TRBJ1-1, the full variable domain reads DVKVTQSSRYLVKRTGEKVFLECVQDMDHENMFWYRQDPGLGLRLIYFSYDVKMKEKGDIPEGYSVSREKKERFSLILESASTNQTSMYLCASIQTEAFFGQGTRLTVV.

The chain recombines TRBV30 with TRBJ2-7; 8 positions agree with TRBD1. The germline CDR1 and CDR2 sequences are GTSNPN and SVGIG (reference sequence). The CDR3 spans 11 residues. V was pared by 3 bases and J by 9 bases, with 4 bases of the junction left unmatched. This chain's CDR3 is CAWSPGGGQYF. CDR3 bases: TGTGCCTGGAGCCCAGGGGGCGGGCAGTACTTC.

The chain has TRBV7-2 and TRBJ2-1, with 12 positions matching TRBD2. Unmatched junction bases numbered 6, after V lost 3 bases and J lost 9 bases. CDR1 SGHTA and CDR2 FQGNSA come from the germline V gene. The CDR3 covers 15 residues. The CDR3 loop is CASSLGLAGSGEQFF. CDR3 nucleotides: TGTGCCAGCAGCTTGGGACTAGCGGGCAGCGGTGAGCAGTTCTTC.

V and J are TRBV6-1 and TRBJ2-7, with D possibly TRBD1 on 6 matching bases. CDR1 and CDR2 (germline): MNHNS, SASEGT. The CDR3 length is 15 residues. V dropped 5 bases and J dropped 2 bases, with 16 bases sitting between them. The CDR3 DNA sequence: TGTGCCAGCAGTTTAAGTTCGACAGGTACCTACGAGCAGTACTTC. This sequence encodes CASSLSSTGTYEQYF.

This clone was seen a single time. This rearrangement joins TRBV5-8 to TRBJ1-5; D remains unclear. The CDR3 covers 13 residues. From germline, CDR1 is SGHTS and CDR2 YDEGEE. V shed 0 bases and J shed 3 bases, with 4 bases lying between them. The CDR3 loop reads CASSLDNNQPQHF. In DNA, the CDR3 is TGTGCCAGCAGCTTGGACAACAATCAGCCCCAGCATTTT.

The chain links TRBV5-6 to TRBJ1-1; D is undetermined. V was clipped by 4 bases and J by 4 bases, with 20 bases between them. The CDR3 covers 16 residues. CDR1 SGHDT and CDR2 YYEEEE come from the germline V gene. The CDR3 sequence: CASSPDVRGVFTEAFF. The CDR3 region has the DNA TGTGCCAGCAGCCCAGATGTTCGGGGTGTTTTCACTGAAGCTTTCTTT.

Regarding this clone: This sample also contains other DNA sequences that code for the same CDR3. This chain joins TRBV4-3 and TRBJ2-5, with TRBD2 identical over 8 bases. The CDR3 is 15 amino acids. The J segment lost 5 bases and the V segment lost 3 bases, leaving 8 bases of the junction unmatched. The germline V gene has CDR1 LGHNA and CDR2 YSLEER. The CDR3 sequence: CASSQAGLARETQYF. The CDR3 nucleotides are TGCGCCAGCAGCCAGGCCGGACTAGCTCGGGAGACCCAGTACTTC.

CDR3 bases: TGTGCCAGCAGGCCGAGGGGGGGGCAAGAGACCCAGTACTTC. Its protein product is CASRPRGGQETQYF. This sequence joins TRBV5-4 and TRBJ2-5, with a tentative D call TRBD2 (7 bases). The ends were cut back, 5 bases at V and 2 bases at J, with 13 bases in the middle. CDR1 SGHNT and CDR2 YYREEE come from the germline V gene (reference sequence). This CDR3 has 14 residues.

The chain links TRBV2 to TRBJ1-5; a weak D match, TRBD1 (5 bases). Trimming took off 0 bases at V and 7 bases at J, with 10 bases between the two ends. The germline V gene has CDR1 SNHLY and CDR2 FYNNEI. The CDR3 has 14 residues. CDR3 residues: CASSEARTSQPQHF. CDR3 nucleotides: TGTGCCAGCAGTGAAGCGCGGACATCGCAGCCCCAGCATTTT.

This clone has more than one count but fewer than ten. The V call is TRBV18, the J call TRBJ2-6, with a tentative D call TRBD1 (5 bases). Trimming left V 2 bases short and J 0 bases short, with 8 bases between. The CDR3 runs 16 residues. Germline-derived CDR1 and CDR2 are KGHSH and LQKENI. The CDR3 region is CASSPRQSSGANVLTF. DNA of the CDR3: TGTGCCAGCTCACCAAGACAGAGCTCTGGGGCCAACGTCCTGACTTTC.

The chain recombines TRBV27 with TRBJ1-1, with a weak D call TRBD1 (5 bases). This CDR3 spans 13 amino acids. Germline V CDR1 and CDR2: MNHEY, SMNVEV (reference sequence). With 1 base removed from V and 4 bases from J, the gap between germline ends came to 7 bases. CDR3 DNA: TGTGCCAGCAGTTTATATGGGGGCACTGAAGCTTTCTTT. This translates into CASSLYGGTEAFF.

This clone was recorded at least ten times. The V call is TRBV6-5, the J call TRBJ2-1; 9 positions match TRBD2. In germline, CDR1 is MNHEY, CDR2 SVGAGI. This CDR3 contains 12 residues. V gave up 8 bases and J gave up 14 bases; unmatched junction bases: 10. The CDR3 bases are TGTGCCAGCGGTGATAGCGGGAGCTCGGAGTTCTTC. Amino acids: CASGDSGSSEFF.

The gene calls are TRBV6-5 and TRBJ2-2, with D perhaps TRBD2 (6 bases). CDR1 and CDR2 from the germline V gene are MNHEY and SVGAGI. This CDR3 is 15 amino acids long. V shed 6 bases and J shed 3 bases, with 14 bases lying between them. The CDR3 sequence: CASRRLQRDTGELFF. In nucleotides, the CDR3 is TGTGCCAGCAGAAGGTTGCAGCGGGACACCGGGGAGCTGTTTTTT.

This clone came up once. Being one base from a much bigger clone, this may be a read error. The rearrangement joins TRBV6-1 to TRBJ2-7; D remains unclear. There are 15 residues in the CDR3. The germline V gene has CDR1 MNHNS and CDR2 SASEGT. V shed 5 bases and J shed 8 bases, with 22 bases lying between them. CDR3 sequence: CASSQHPRSSYKQYF. CDR3 coding DNA: TGTGCCAGCAGTCAACATCCGAGAAGCTCGTACAAGCAGTACTTC.

The chain uses TRBV28 and TRBJ2-5; 7 nucleotides align to TRBD1. V was clipped by 5 bases and J by 4 bases; unmatched bases: 10. Germline CDR1 is MDHEN and CDR2 is SYDVKM. The CDR3 sequence is 15 residues long. The CDR3 DNA is TGTGCCAGCAGTCGGACAGGCACCTTTTCAGAGACCCAGTACTTC. It yields the protein CASSRTGTFSETQYF.